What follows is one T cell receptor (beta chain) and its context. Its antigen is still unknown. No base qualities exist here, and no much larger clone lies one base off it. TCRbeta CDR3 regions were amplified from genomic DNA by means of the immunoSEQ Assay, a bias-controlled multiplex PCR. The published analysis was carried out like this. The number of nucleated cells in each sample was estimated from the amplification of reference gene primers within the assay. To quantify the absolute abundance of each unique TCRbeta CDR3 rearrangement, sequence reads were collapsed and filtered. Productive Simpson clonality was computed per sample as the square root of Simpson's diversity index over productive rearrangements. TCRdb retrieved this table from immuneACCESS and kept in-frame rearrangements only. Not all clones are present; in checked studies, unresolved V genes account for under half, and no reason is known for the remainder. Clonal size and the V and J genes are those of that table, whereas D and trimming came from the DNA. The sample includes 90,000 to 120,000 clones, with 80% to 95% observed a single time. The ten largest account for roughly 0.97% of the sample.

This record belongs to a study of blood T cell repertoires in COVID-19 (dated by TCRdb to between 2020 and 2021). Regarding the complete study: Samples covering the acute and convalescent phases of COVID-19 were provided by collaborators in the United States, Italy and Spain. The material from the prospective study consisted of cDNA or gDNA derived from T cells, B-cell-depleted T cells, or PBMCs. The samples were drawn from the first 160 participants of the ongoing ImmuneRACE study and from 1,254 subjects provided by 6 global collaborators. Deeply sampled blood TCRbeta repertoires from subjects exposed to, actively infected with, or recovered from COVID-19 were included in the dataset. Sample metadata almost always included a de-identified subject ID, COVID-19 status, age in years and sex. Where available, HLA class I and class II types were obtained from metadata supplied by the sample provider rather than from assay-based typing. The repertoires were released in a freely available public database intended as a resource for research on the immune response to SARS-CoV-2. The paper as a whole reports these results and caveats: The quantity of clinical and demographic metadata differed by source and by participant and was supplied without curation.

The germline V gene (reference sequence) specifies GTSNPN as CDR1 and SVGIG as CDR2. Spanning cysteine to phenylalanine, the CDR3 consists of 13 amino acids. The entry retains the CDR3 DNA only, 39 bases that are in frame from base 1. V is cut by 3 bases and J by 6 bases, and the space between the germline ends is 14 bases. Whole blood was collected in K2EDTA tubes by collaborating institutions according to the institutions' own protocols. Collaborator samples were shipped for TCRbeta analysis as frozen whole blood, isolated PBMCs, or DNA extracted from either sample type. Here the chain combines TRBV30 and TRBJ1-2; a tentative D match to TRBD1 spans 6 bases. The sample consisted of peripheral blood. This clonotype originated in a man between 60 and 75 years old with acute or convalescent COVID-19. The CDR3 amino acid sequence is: CAWRQQGTDGYTF. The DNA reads TGTGCCTGGAGACAACAGGGTACCGATGGCTACACCTTC.